The 27 T cell receptor beta chains reported below all come from one sample, sequenced in a study of Ad26.COV2.S vaccination and SARS-CoV-2 variants. Indicated treatment: over 15 received Ad26.COV2.S at low or high dose, single or two shots; about 5 received placebo; per-sample allocation not given. After the first vaccine or placebo injection, samples were drawn on day 63. Sequencing used immunoSEQ multiplex PCR; TCRdb keeps in-frame clones, though not all of them. Of around 300,000 clones in the sample, under 90% were seen once. The material sequenced was peripheral blood, taken in a trial of Ad26.COV2.S vaccine versus placebo. These receptors all come from a person aged 18-65 years who received the Ad26.COV2.S COVID-19 vaccine or a placebo.

This clone was seen only a few times. The V call is TRBV7-9, the J call TRBJ2-1; D gene uncertain. Germline V gene sequence: CDR1 SEHNR, CDR2 FQNEAQ (reference sequence). Trimming took off 5 bases at V and 5 bases at J, with 10 bases between the two ends. This CDR3 comprises 13 residues. CDR3 protein: CASSPVFNNEQFF. DNA of the CDR3: TGTGCCAGCAGCCCAGTCTTTAACAATGAGCAGTTCTTC. The whole variable domain, filled in from reference TRBV7-9 and TRBJ2-1, reads DTGVSQNPRHKITKRGQNVTFRCDPISEHNRLYWYRQTLGQGPEFLTYFQNEAQLEKSRLLSDRFSAERPKGSFSTLEIQRTEQGDSAMYLCASSPVFNNEQFFGPGTRLTVL.

Comments on this clone: Other DNA sequences in this specimen translate into the identical CDR3. The chain carries TRBV20-1 and TRBJ2-1, with D hard to call. This CDR3 is built from 11 residues. V gave up 2 bases and J gave up 4 bases, with 3 bases separating them. Per the germline V gene, CDR1 is DFQATT and CDR2 is SNEGSKA (reference sequence). CDR3 in amino acids: CSARPYNEQFF. The DNA for the CDR3 is TGCAGTGCTAGACCATACAATGAGCAGTTCTTC.

This chain connects TRBV7-2 to TRBJ1-1; 9 bases are a match to TRBD1. The CDR3 contains 13 residues. Germline CDR1 reads SGHTA; CDR2 reads FQGNSA. J lost 11 bases, V lost 4 bases, and 8 bases had no gene match. The CDR3 DNA is TGTGCCAGCAGCTCTAGGGACAGGGATCGCGCTTTCTTT. Its translation is CASSSRDRDRAFF.

This chain uses TRBV19 with TRBJ1-2; D not certain. V was clipped by 7 bases and J by 6 bases, with 12 bases between them. Germline CDR1 is LNHDA and CDR2 is SQIVND (reference sequence). The CDR3 loop spans 12 amino acids. CDR3: CASNTEVNGYTF. CDR3 nucleotides: TGTGCCAGTAACACAGAAGTAAATGGCTACACCTTC.

This chain connects TRBV27 to TRBJ2-7; D is ambiguous. The CDR3 extends over 13 amino acids. CDR1 is MNHEY, CDR2 SMNVEV, per germline (reference sequence). The V end lost 0 bases, the J end lost 2 bases, and 5 bases lay between the germline ends. The CDR3 DNA sequence: TGTGCCAGCAGTTTATCAGCCCCCTACGAGCAGTACTTC. It codes for CASSLSAPYEQYF.

The chain has TRBV28 and TRBJ1-1, with D possibly matching TRBD1 (5 bases). The germline V gene encodes CDR1 MDHEN and CDR2 SYDVKM. The CDR3 loop spans 15 amino acids. The V end was cut by 7 bases, the J end by 3 bases, with 18 bases between. CDR3 nucleotides: TGTGCCAGCAACGTCAGGGCCCGCGGGGACACTGAAGCTTTCTTT. It specifies CASNVRARGDTEAFF.

V usage is TRBV7-2 and J usage is TRBJ2-4, with TRBD2 matching 11 bases. The CDR3 sequence is 19 residues long. V dropped 5 bases and J dropped 0; count of bases not matched to a gene: 12. The germline CDR1 and CDR2 sequences are SGHTA and FQGNSA. The CDR3 loop is CASSPSSRGLAVAKNIQYF. CDR3 nucleotide sequence: TGTGCCAGCAGCCCATCCTCTCGGGGACTAGCGGTAGCCAAAAACATTCAGTACTTC.

The chain couples TRBV5-8 to TRBJ1-1; D is unclear. The ends were cut back, 0 bases at V and 0 bases at J, with 9 bases in the middle. The CDR3 is 15 residues long. Germline V gene data show CDR1 as SGHTS and CDR2 as YDEGEE. The CDR3: CASSLVGQVNTEAFF. CDR3 nucleotide sequence: TGTGCCAGCAGCTTGGTGGGTCAGGTGAACACTGAAGCTTTCTTT.

The rearrangement uses TRBV30 and TRBJ1-3; D uncertain. This CDR3 has 13 residues. Germline V gives CDR1 GTSNPN, CDR2 SVGIG (reference sequence). V was clipped by 0 bases and J by 4 bases, with 7 bases between them. CDR3 DNA: TGTGCCTGGAGTGTACGGGAGGGAAACACCATATATTTT. Its translation: CAWSVREGNTIYF. Full variable domain (rest looked up from reference TRBV30 and TRBJ1-3): SQTIHQWPATLVQPVGSPLSLECTVEGTSNPNLYWYRQAAGRGLQLLFYSVGIGQISSEVPQNLSASRPQDRQFILSSKKLLLSDSGFYLCAWSVREGNTIYFGEGSWLTVV.

CDR3 in DNA: TGCGCCAGCAGCCAAGAAAGGGGCGGGAGCTCCTACAATGAGCAGTTCTTC. Translation: CASSQERGGSSYNEQFF. The chain combines TRBV4-1 with TRBJ2-1; the match to TRBD2 covers 7 bases. Germline lookup yields CDR1 MGHRA and CDR2 YSYEKL. The trim removed 0 bases at V and 0 bases at J, leaving 5 bases unmatched. This CDR3 spans 17 amino acids.

The genes are TRBV19 and TRBJ2-3; D ambiguous. This CDR3 is 13 amino acids long. Trimming cost V 3 bases and J 5 bases, with 9 bases left between them. Germline CDR1 reads LNHDA; CDR2 reads SQIVND (reference sequence). The CDR3 DNA sequence: TGTGCCAGTAGTATGGCCACACAAGATACGCAGTATTTT. This translates into CASSMATQDTQYF.

This chain uses TRBV3-1 (or the pseudogene TRBV3-2) with TRBJ2-3; TRBD1 is a possible D gene (7 bases). This CDR3 has 13 amino acids. CDR1 LGHDT and CDR2 YNNKEL come from the germline V gene (reference sequence). V lost 8 bases and J lost 9, with 18 bases in between. The CDR3 DNA is TGTGCCAGCGGGGGGAAACAGGGGAACACGCAGTATTTT. As protein: CASGGKQGNTQYF.

This clone was counted a single time. The chain recombines TRBV2 with TRBJ1-2, with D uncertain. Trimming took 6 bases from V and 5 from J, leaving 4 bases between them. This CDR3 spans 10 amino acids. Germline CDR1 SNHLY, CDR2 FYNNEI. The CDR3 DNA sequence: TGTGCCAGCAGCCTATATGGCTACACCTTC. Translated: CASSLYGYTF.

V usage is TRBV5-4 and J usage is TRBJ1-4, with D possibly being TRBD1 (5 bases). The CDR3 is 16 residues long. Per germline, CDR1 SGHNT and CDR2 YYREEE (reference sequence). The ends were cut back, 0 bases at V and 3 bases at J, with 12 bases in the middle. Here the CDR3 DNA reads TGTGCCAGCAGCTTGGATTTGGGACCGTCTAATGAAAAACTGTTTTTT. Translated: CASSLDLGPSNEKLFF.

The V gene is TRBV7-3, the J gene TRBJ2-2, with D possibly matching TRBD1 (6 bases). V lost 1 base and J lost 2, with 23 bases in between. Germline CDR1 is SGHTA and CDR2 is FQGTGA. CDR3 length equals 20 residues. The CDR3 loop is CASSLNPKFAAGDNTGELFF. In DNA form, the CDR3 reads TGTGCCAGCAGCTTAAACCCCAAGTTTGCGGCAGGGGACAACACCGGGGAGCTGTTTTTT. The variable domain in full, completed from reference TRBV7-3 and TRBJ2-2, reads GAGVSQTPSNKVTEKGKYVELRCDPISGHTALYWYRQSLGQGPEFLIYFQGTGAADDSGLPNDRFFAVRPEGSVSTLKIQRTERGDSAVYLCASSLNPKFAAGDNTGELFFGEGSRLTVL.

The chain carries TRBV5-6 and TRBJ1-1; TRBD1 agrees at 8 bases. V gave up 1 base and J gave up 3 bases; unmatched junction bases: 8. The CDR3 loop spans 16 amino acids. Germline V gene sequence: CDR1 SGHDT, CDR2 YYEEEE. The CDR3 sequence is CASSLIGQGIYTEAFF. In DNA form, the CDR3 reads TGTGCCAGCAGCTTGATAGGACAGGGAATATACACTGAAGCTTTCTTT. Complete variable domain (other parts from reference TRBV5-6 and TRBJ1-1): DAGVTQSPTHLIKTRGQQVTLRCSPKSGHDTVSWYQQALGQGPQFIFQYYEEEERQRGNFPDRFSGHQFPNYSSELNVNALLLGDSALYLCASSLIGQGIYTEAFFGQGTRLTVV.

The chain links TRBV29-1 to TRBJ2-1, with D uncertain. Trimming left V 0 bases short and J 0 bases short, with 9 bases between. CDR1 is SQVTM and CDR2 is ANQGSEA in the germline V gene. There are 15 residues in the CDR3. The CDR3 is CSVEDPVFSYNEQFF. In DNA form, the CDR3 reads TGCAGCGTTGAAGATCCAGTATTCTCCTACAATGAGCAGTTCTTC.

The chain has TRBV27 and TRBJ1-5; D is unclear. The CDR3 has 15 residues. Germline V gene data show CDR1 as MNHEY and CDR2 as SMNVEV (reference sequence). V gave up 1 base and J gave up 7 bases, with 14 bases separating them. The DNA of the CDR3 is TGTGCCAGCAGTTTATTACCCCCAGACCCCCAGCCCCAGCATTTT. This sequence encodes CASSLLPPDPQPQHF.

This clone is a singleton in its sample. The chain has TRBV30 and TRBJ1-6; 9 bases fit TRBD1. The CDR3 contains 15 residues. V dropped 3 bases and J dropped 7; count of bases not matched to a gene: 7. The V gene's germline CDR1 is GTSNPN and CDR2 SVGIG (reference sequence). For the CDR3, the DNA is TGTGCCTGGAGCGTTCACAGGGGGCTGAATTCACCCCTCCACTTT. Translated: CAWSVHRGLNSPLHF.

J is TRBJ1-6 and V is TRBV7-9; D is unclear. Germline loops: CDR1 SEHNR, CDR2 FQNEAQ (reference sequence). This CDR3 spans 15 amino acids. V lost 4 bases and J 0 bases, leaving 7 bases between the germline ends. CDR3 sequence reads: CASSSHSSYNSPLHF. The CDR3 nucleotides are TGTGCCAGCAGCTCCCACAGCTCCTATAATTCACCCCTCCACTTT.

The V call is TRBV6-4, the J call TRBJ1-1; 8 nucleotides align to TRBD1. Germline V lookup: CDR1 MRHNA, CDR2 SNTAGT. Unmatched junction bases numbered 8, after V lost 3 bases and J lost 5 bases. The CDR3 has 15 residues. The CDR3, as DNA: TGTGCCAGCAGTGAGTTTACAGGGGGGCGGACTGAAGCTTTCTTT. Amino acids: CASSEFTGGRTEAFF.

As regards this clone: One end of the junction does not line up with germline, which may come from a read error. The chain combines TRBV30 with TRBJ1-1; 9 nucleotides agree with TRBD1. Germline loops: CDR1 GTSNPN, CDR2 SVGIG (reference sequence). This CDR3 is 13 amino acids long. The CDR3 sequence is CAWKGGGQGQPFF. DNA for the CDR3: TGTGCCTGGAAGGGGGGGGGACAGGGCCAGCCTTTTTTT.

V and J are TRBV28 and TRBJ2-3; 9 bases line up with TRBD1. The germline gives CDR1 MDHEN, CDR2 SYDVKM. The CDR3 spans 15 residues. Trimming cost V 3 bases and J 0 bases; bases outside gene matches: 1. The CDR3: CASSFGQGSTDTQYF. CDR3 nucleotides: TGTGCCAGCAGTTTCGGACAGGGGAGCACAGATACGCAGTATTTT.

The chain carries TRBV7-8 and TRBJ1-1; D perhaps matches TRBD1 (6 bases). This CDR3 has 14 amino acids. V was shortened by 3 bases and J by 7 bases, with 15 bases between the two germline ends. The germline gives CDR1 SGHVS, CDR2 FQNEAQ. The CDR3 here is CASSFHRVAGEAFF. CDR3 sequence (DNA): TGTGCCAGCAGCTTCCACAGGGTAGCCGGTGAAGCTTTCTTT. The variable domain in full, with the rest retrieved from reference TRBV7-8 and TRBJ1-1, is GAGVSQSPRYKVAKRGQDVALRCDPISGHVSLFWYQQALGQGPEFLTYFQNEAQLDKSGLPSDRFFAERPEGSVSTLKIQRTQQEDSAVYLCASSFHRVAGEAFFGQGTRLTVV.

The chain uses TRBV27 and TRBJ2-7; a possible D gene is TRBD1 (6 bases). Germline CDR1 and CDR2: MNHEY and SMNVEV (reference sequence). The length of the CDR3 is 16 residues. Trimming left V 5 bases short and J 2 bases short, with 19 bases between. In nucleotides, the CDR3 is TGTGCCAGCAGTCTCCCCGGGCCCAGGGGTCCCTACGAGCAGTACGTC. Protein product: CASSLPGPRGPYEQYV.

The chain links TRBV27 to TRBJ2-6; D is undetermined. The CDR3 spans 16 residues. Between the trimmed V and J ends, which lost 3 bases and 1 base, there was a span of 10 bases. The germline V gene has CDR1 MNHEY and CDR2 SMNVEV (reference sequence). CDR3 sequence reads: CASSFFWESGANVLTF. The CDR3 DNA sequence: TGTGCCAGCAGTTTCTTTTGGGAATCTGGGGCCAACGTCCTGACTTTC.

The V gene is TRBV5-4, the J gene TRBJ2-3; D not resolved. Germline V lookup: CDR1 SGHNT, CDR2 YYREEE (reference sequence). The V end lost 4 bases, the J end lost 0 bases, and 9 bases lay between the germline ends. There are 14 residues in the CDR3. The CDR3 loop reads CASSERTSTDTQYF. In DNA form, the CDR3 reads TGTGCCAGCAGCGAGAGAACCAGCACAGATACGCAGTATTTT.